Following are 8 T cell receptor beta chains from one sample sequenced in a study of blood T cell repertoires in COVID-19. The data were produced by immunoSEQ multiplex PCR, yet TCRdb's version contains in-frame clones alone and is incomplete. Here the sample spans about 270,000 clones, around 91% being singletons. Sample: PBMCs or T cells enriched from blood (not recorded which). Receptors were obtained from a woman aged 18-29 years who had recovered from COVID-19.

This clone was detected only once. J is TRBJ1-2 and V is TRBV9; tentative D call: TRBD1 (5 bases). This CDR3 is 15 amino acids long. Between the trimmed V and J ends, which lost 0 bases and 10 bases, there was a span of 19 bases. Germline CDR1 reads SGDLS; CDR2 reads YYNGEE. The CDR3 DNA reads TGTGCCAGCAGCGTAGGTTTAGGAGACAGCGGGTTCTACACCTTC. It translates to CASSVGLGDSGFYTF.

This clone appeared a few times. J is TRBJ2-7 and V is TRBV2, with 11 bases that match TRBD2. The CDR3 length is 14 residues. J was trimmed by 4 bases and V by 5 bases; bases with no gene match: 4. The germline CDR1 and CDR2 sequences are SNHLY and FYNNEI. The CDR3 loop is CASSQTSGGYEQYF. The CDR3 nucleotides read TGTGCCAGCAGTCAAACTAGCGGGGGTTACGAGCAGTACTTC.

In its sample, this clone was seen once. CDR3 loop: CASSLNPLRDSSYGYTF. The CDR3 DNA follows: TGTGCCAGCAGCTTAAACCCCCTAAGGGACTCATCCTATGGCTACACCTTC. This rearrangement joins TRBV11-2 to TRBJ1-2; D is possibly TRBD1 (5 bases). This CDR3 contains 17 residues. V lost 2 bases, J lost 4 bases, and 20 bases lay in between. Germline values: CDR1 SGHAT, CDR2 FQNNGV.

V usage is TRBV29-1 and J usage is TRBJ1-2; TRBD1 matches 8 bases. The CDR3 totals 12 residues. Germline CDR1 SQVTM, CDR2 ANQGSEA. V gave up 4 bases and J gave up 5 bases; unmatched junction bases: 3. As DNA, the CDR3 is TGCAGCGTTGTGACAGGGGATTATGGCTACACCTTC. As protein: CSVVTGDYGYTF.

The chain combines TRBV4-1 with TRBJ1-4, with TRBD1 identical over 8 bases. The CDR3 runs 15 residues. V was pared by 4 bases and J by 4 bases, with 5 bases of the junction left unmatched. Germline lookup yields CDR1 MGHRA and CDR2 YSYEKL. CDR3 in DNA: TGCGCCAGCAGCCTCCGGACAGGGCTTAATGAAAAACTGTTTTTT. It is translated as CASSLRTGLNEKLFF.

The chain carries TRBV7-9 and TRBJ1-3; perhaps TRBD1 as D (6 bases). CDR1 and CDR2 from the germline V gene are SEHNR and FQNEAQ (reference sequence). The CDR3 has 15 amino acids. V was shortened by 4 bases and J by 0 bases, with 10 bases between the two germline ends. CDR3 sequence (DNA): TGTGCCAGCAGCTCGGACAGATTCTCTGGAAACACCATATATTTT. Encoded protein: CASSSDRFSGNTIYF.

The V call is TRBV3-1 (or the pseudogene TRBV3-2), the J call TRBJ1-2, with D hard to call. Germline V gene lookup returns CDR1 LGHDT and CDR2 YNNKEL (reference sequence). The V end was cut by 4 bases, the J end by 8 bases, with 8 bases between. The CDR3 contains 11 residues. CDR3 region: CASSRQAGYTF. CDR3 nucleotide sequence: TGTGCCAGCAGCCGCCAGGCCGGCTACACCTTC.

The V and J genes are TRBV5-1 and TRBJ2-3; 16 bases agree with TRBD2. The CDR3 spans 18 residues. J gave up 5 bases and V 0 bases, and 6 bases lay outside the gene matches. CDR1 and CDR2 (germline): SGHRS, YFSETQ. The CDR3 nucleotides are TGCGCCAGCAGCTTGGAAGGGACTAGCGGGGGGGCAGAAGATACGCAGTATTTT. Its translation is CASSLEGTSGGAEDTQYF.